Given below is one T cell receptor beta chain in context. What it binds is unknown. The PCR used 60 Vbeta and 13 Jbeta primers. Here immunoSEQ multiplex PCR was the method, and the copy in TCRdb shows in-frame clones only, minus some. This table has approximately 190,000 clones, 80% appearing once. This entry belongs to a study of cytomegalovirus exposure and HLA in healthy donors. General study results and limits: An assumption of roughly uniform sequencing depth across donors underlay the presence/absence analyses. More than 150 TCR beta chains were listed as cytomegalovirus-associated. TRBV6-2, TRBV6-3 and other indistinguishable V segments were excluded.

Germline CDR1 SNHLY, CDR2 FYNNEI. The CDR3 is 15 amino acids. Trimming removed 4 bases at V and 0 bases at J, with 9 bases between. The donors were healthy bone marrow donors. The source material was PBMCs. The TCR originated in a man in his forties in good health and CMV-seropositive. This chain links TRBV2 with TRBJ2-2; possibly TRBD1 for D (5 bases). This chain's CDR3 is CASSVTVANTGELFF. The CDR3 DNA follows: TGTGCCAGCAGTGTGACAGTCGCGAACACCGGGGAGCTGTTTTTT.